This T cell receptor (beta chain) was captured by sequencing in a study of Ad26.COV2.S vaccination and SARS-CoV-2 variants (dated by TCRdb to 2020 to 2023). In the study overall: Vaccine-arm donors came from COV1001, a multicentre, randomized, double-blind, placebo-controlled phase I-IIa trial of Ad26.COV2.S in healthy adults. The TCR-sequenced set comprised around 32 samples: around 20 Ad26.COV2.S vaccine recipients, 5 placebo recipients and 8 SARS-CoV-2 convalescent individuals. Investigators remained blinded to trial group allocation during experiments and outcome assessment. TCRbeta repertoire sequencing served as the tool for gauging how specific and how broad the SARS-CoV-2-reactive T cell receptors were following Ad26.COV2.S vaccination. Ad26.COV2.S was given intramuscularly at 5x10^10 or 1x10^11 viral particles, as a single shot or as two shots 56 days apart. Participants in the trial were split at random into five groups of five each, receiving low-dose or high-dose Ad26.COV2.S once or twice, or else placebo on both occasions.

The germline V gene provides CDR1 MNHEY and CDR2 SVGEGT. The cysteine opens and the phenylalanine closes a CDR3 of 16 amino acids. Only the CDR3 portion is preserved as DNA: 48 bases, with reading frame beginning at the first base. V is cut by 4 bases and J by 0 bases, and the space between the germline ends is 13 bases. The immunoSEQ Assay was used to sequence TCRbeta CDR3 regions. After extraction, genomic DNA underwent amplification by bias-controlled multiplex PCR, followed by high-throughput sequencing. The study's own analysis went as follows. To quantify the absolute abundance of each unique TCRbeta CDR3 region, sequences were collapsed and filtered. Usable DNA was measured by amplifying reference genes present in all nucleated cells, and TCRbeta template counts were normalized to that usable DNA to estimate T cell fraction. Repertoire TCRs were annotated as SARS-CoV-2-specific when V gene, CDR3 amino acid sequence and J gene were exactly matched to a known reactive TCR set. The reference SARS-CoV-2 TCR set was derived from MIRA and filtered for enrichment in COVID-19-positive ImmuneCODE repertoires, a step that removed public or cross-reactive TCRs. Based on the MIRA antigens, annotated TCRs were further analysed at the level of specific ORF or position within ORF. Depth was the summed frequency of annotated unique rearrangements, while breadth was defined as annotated unique rearrangements over total unique productive rearrangements. Two-sided Wilcoxon rank-sum tests were used to compare TCR breadth between groups. The immuneACCESS repertoire file appears here via TCRdb, limited to in-frame rearrangements. These files lack a portion of the clones; in checked studies, under half of the deficit traces to unresolved V genes, and the cause of the others is not known. D and trimming were read from the DNA, whereas the V and J calls and clone size are those reported in that table. Counted in this sample were some 300,000 clones; 70% to 90% of them appeared once. Of the sample, 1.9% falls within the top ten clones.

Interpreted using the paper, the treatment or condition label stands for: around 19 received Ad26.COV2.S at low or high dose, single or two shots; about 5 received placebo; per-sample allocation not given. For vaccine and placebo recipients, repertoires were sequenced using samples collected on day 63 after the first injection. In Cohort 1b, fewer than 30 adults aged 18-55 years were enrolled at a single site in Boston, USA, between 29 July and 7 August 2020. Ad26.COV2.S was a replication-incompetent adenovirus type 26 vector that expressed a prefusion-stabilized SARS-CoV-2 spike protein derived from the original Wuhan strain. This clone was observed a single time. What antigen it recognizes has not been identified. No per-base quality is available; no much larger clone lies one base away. Overall study outcomes, separate from this receptor: Substantial breadth of spike-specific CD8+ and CD4+ T cell responses was reported after vaccination. The study lacked the statistical power to compare responses across vaccine doses or regimens. According to the authors, total T cell responses may have been underestimated by the TCR breadth and depth analyses. Non-spike TCR breadth was comparable between vaccine and placebo recipients, consistent with the vaccine containing only spike. Compared with placebo recipients, Ad26.COV2.S recipients showed higher spike-specific TCR breadth (P = 0.0014).

The chain uses TRBV6-2 or TRBV6-3 and TRBJ2-1; a weak D assignment points to TRBD1 (6 bases agree). The material was peripheral blood, obtained in a trial of Ad26.COV2.S vaccine versus placebo. This sequence was found in a person aged 18-65 years who received the Ad26.COV2.S COVID-19 vaccine or a placebo. CDR3 protein: CASSLRRGSSYNEQFF. Here is the DNA: TGTGCCAGCAGTTTGCGAAGGGGGAGCTCCTACAATGAGCAGTTCTTC.